A selection of T cell receptor beta chains follows, all from one sample in a study of blood T cell repertoires in COVID-19. Assay: immunoSEQ multiplex PCR; the TCRdb copy retains only in-frame clones and omits some. The data show about 110,000 clones, under 75% seen once. Sequencing used peripheral blood. The receptors stem from a man at least 80 years old with acute or convalescent COVID-19. CDR3s include the opening cysteine and the closing phenylalanine or tryptophan. The order of the fields is J gene, V gene, clone size, D gene, CDR3 DNA, CDR3 protein. D genes are given only for firm matches. Some rows have no size entry. The others give once, few or many, or a class for an expanded clone.

TRBJ2-7 | TRBV7-8 | few | TRBD2 | TGTGCCAGCAGCCTCGGGACTAGCGGGCCCTACGAGCAGTACTTC | CASSLGTSGPYEQYF
TRBJ2-3 | TRBV5-1 | - | - | TGCGCCAGCAGCTTAGGGACAACAGATACGCAGTATTTT | CASSLGTTDTQYF
TRBJ1-4 | TRBV28 | - | - | TGTGCCAGCAGCCCGTCTGGAGGGTTTGGTTATGAAAAACTGTTTTTT | CASSPSGGFGYEKLFF
TRBJ1-2 | TRBV20-1 | few | - | TGCAACCCCGGTACTAACTATGGCTACACCTTC | CNPGTNYGYTF
TRBJ2-1 | TRBV7-2 | - | TRBD1 | TGTGCCAGCAGCGTCCGACAGGGGGCGAGCAATGAGCAGTTCTTC | CASSVRQGASNEQFF
TRBJ2-2 | TRBV9 | - | TRBD1 | TGTGCCAGCAGCGCGGAAGGGACAGGGAGGGCCGGGGAGCTGTTTTTT | CASSAEGTGRAGELFF
TRBJ2-7 | TRBV28 | few | - | TGTGCCAGCAGTTCGCCTCGGAGCTACGAGCAGTACTTC | CASSSPRSYEQYF
TRBJ2-3 | TRBV7-2 | - | TRBD2 | TGTGCCAGCAGCTCAGTAGCGGGAAGGGCAGATACGCAGTATTTT | CASSSVAGRADTQYF
TRBJ1-1 | TRBV5-1 | - | TRBD1 | TGCGCCAGCAGCATGGGACAGGGGGCGAGGGCTTTCTTT | CASSMGQGARAFF
TRBJ2-7 | TRBV6-2/TRBV6-3 | few | - | TGTGCCAGCAGTCGGGCGGGCCTCTACGAGCAGTACTTC | CASSRAGLYEQYF
TRBJ2-3 | TRBV5-1 | - | TRBD2 | TGCGCCAGCAGCTCGACCTTAGCGGGAGGGGCAGATACGCAGTATTTT | CASSSTLAGGADTQYF
TRBJ2-7 | TRBV7-9 | - | TRBD1 | TGTGCCAGCAGCTGGACAGGGCCCCCCGACGAGCAGTACTTC | CASSWTGPPDEQYF
TRBJ2-5 | TRBV7-9 | few | - | TGTGCCAGCAGCTCAGTTCGGACCCAGTACTTC | CASSSVRTQYF
TRBJ1-1 | TRBV7-3 | - | - | TGTGCCAGCAGCTTATGGCCAAACACTGAAGCTTTCTTT | CASSLWPNTEAFF
TRBJ2-5 | TRBV6-6 | - | - | TGTGCCAGCAGTAGCGCAGAGACCCAGTACTTC | CASSSAETQYF
TRBJ2-3 | TRBV19 | - | TRBD2 | TGTGCCAGTTGTTGGCGGGAGGGGGATACGCAGTATTTT | CASCWREGDTQYF
TRBJ1-3 | TRBV28 | - | TRBD1 | TGTGCCAGCAGATTGGACAGGGCTGGAAACACCATATATTTT | CASRLDRAGNTIYF
TRBJ2-1 | TRBV19 | - | - | TGTGCCAGTAGTGCTCAGGGGCAAAGCTCCTACAATGAGCAGTTCTTC | CASSAQGQSSYNEQFF
TRBJ1-5 | TRBV2 | few | TRBD1 | TGTGCCAGCAGGAAACAGGGGGAACATCAGCCCCAGCATTTT | CASRKQGEHQPQHF
TRBJ2-1 | TRBV28 | few | - | TGTGCCAGCAGTTTGCTAGCGAGGCTTGGGGAGCAGTTCTTC | CASSLLARLGEQFF
TRBJ1-5 | TRBV5-5 | few | - | TGTGCCAGCAGCCCCGGGGGCAATCAGCCCCAGCATTTT | CASSPGGNQPQHF
TRBJ2-3 | TRBV28 | few | TRBD2 | TGTGCCAGCAGTTTATTAGCGGGAGGGATAACAGATACGCAGTATTTT | CASSLLAGGITDTQYF
TRBJ2-2 | TRBV28 | - | TRBD2 | TGTGACCTCAGTGGACAGCGGGAGTTTCAAATCACCGGGGAGCTGTTTTTT | CDLSGQREFQITGELFF
TRBJ1-1 | TRBV5-5 | - | - | TGTGCCAGCAGCTTGCAGCCAGGGGAGAACACTGAAGCTTTCTTT | CASSLQPGENTEAFF
TRBJ2-2 | TRBV12-2 | few | - | TGTGCAAGTCGCCCTTGCCGCCCGGGACTAGCGGGCCACGGGGAGCTGTTTTTT | CASRPCRPGLAGHGELFF
TRBJ2-7 | TRBV28 | few | TRBD2 | TGTGCCAGCACAGAAACTAGCGGGGTTTACGAGCAGTACTTC | CASTETSGVYEQYF
TRBJ2-1 | TRBV4-3 | - | - | TGCGCCAGCAGCCAAGCGGGTACAGGGACCAATGAGCAGTTCTTC | CASSQAGTGTNEQFF
TRBJ2-7 | TRBV28 | - | TRBD2 | TGTGCCAGCAGTTCAAGGGGACTAGCGGGGGCGTACTTC | CASSSRGLAGAYF
TRBJ2-7 | TRBV6-5 | - | - | TGTGCCAGCAGTTACTCAGCAGGTCCTTCCTACGAGCAGTACTTC | CASSYSAGPSYEQYF
TRBJ2-7 | TRBV5-1 | - | - | TGCGCCAGCACCCCTAACGAGTTCGAGCAGTACTTC | CASTPNEFEQYF
TRBJ2-3 | TRBV12-3/TRBV12-4 | - | - | TGTGCCAGCTCACTACCCCCAGATACGCAGTATTTT | CASSLPPDTQYF
TRBJ1-1 | TRBV4-2 | few | - | TGTGCCAGCAGCCGGGGAGGGGGTCCGAACACTGAAGCTTTCTTT | CASSRGGGPNTEAFF
TRBJ1-3 | TRBV9 | - | - | TGTGCCAGCAGCGTAGGTACAACCTCTGGAAACACCATATATTTT | CASSVGTTSGNTIYF
TRBJ2-7 | TRBV28 | - | - | TGTGCCAGCAGGGGTAAGACAGTTACCTACGAGCAGTACTTC | CASRGKTVTYEQYF
TRBJ2-7 | TRBV28 | - | TRBD2 | TGTGCCAGCAGTTTATACGCGGGAGGGAGGGAGCAGTACTTC | CASSLYAGGREQYF
TRBJ1-2 | TRBV5-1 | once | - | TGCGCCAGCAGCGTGGACAGAGATGGCTACACCTTC | CASSVDRDGYTF
TRBJ1-1 | TRBV6-5 | - | - | TGTGCCAGCAGTTCGAAGCCGAACACTGAAGCTTTCTTT | CASSSKPNTEAFF
TRBJ2-7 | TRBV21-1 | - | - | TGTGCCAGCAGCAAAGTGCGGGGGGCGATCCCACCCAGTTCCTACGAGCAGTACTTC | CASSKVRGAIPPSSYEQYF
TRBJ2-5 | TRBV27 | - | TRBD2 | TGTGCCAGCAGTTTATGGTCTAGCGGACAAGAGACCCAGTACTTC | CASSLWSSGQETQYF
TRBJ1-5 | TRBV27 | - | TRBD1 | TGTGCCAGCAGCTTACGACAGGGCCCCAATCAGCCCCAGCATTTT | CASSLRQGPNQPQHF
TRBJ2-7 | TRBV9 | few | TRBD1 | TGTGCCAGCAACCGACAGGGGGGCTCTGGGCAGTACTTC | CASNRQGGSGQYF
TRBJ2-4 | TRBV19 | few | TRBD1 | TGTGCCAGTAGTATTACAGCCGGGACAGGGAGGTCACTAACCAAAAACATTCAGTACTTC | CASSITAGTGRSLTKNIQYF
TRBJ1-2 | TRBV6-5 | few | TRBD1 | TGTGCCAGCACCTCAGGGGGCCTCTATGGCTACACCTTC | CASTSGGLYGYTF
TRBJ2-1 | TRBV30 | few | TRBD2 | TGTGCCTGGAGAGGACTAGCTGTTAGCTCCTACAATGAGCAGTTCTTC | CAWRGLAVSSYNEQFF
TRBJ2-5 | TRBV30 | - | - | TGTGCCTGGAGTGTCCAGGGACCCCAGGAGGGGACCCAGTACTTC | CAWSVQGPQEGTQYF
TRBJ2-5 | TRBV19 | few | - | TGTGCCAGTAGTATGAATTCTGGCTATGCGGGGACCCAGTACTTC | CASSMNSGYAGTQYF
TRBJ2-3 | TRBV11-3 | - | - | TGTGCCAGCAGCTTGACAGGACTTTCTAGCACAGATACGCAGTATTTT | CASSLTGLSSTDTQYF
TRBJ2-1 | TRBV18 | - | TRBD2 | TGTGCCAGCTCAGCACTAGCGGGACGCTACAATGAGCAGTTCTTC | CASSALAGRYNEQFF
TRBJ1-1 | TRBV28 | - | TRBD1 | TGTGCCAGCACTCGACAGGGTTGGACTGAAGCTTTCTTT | CASTRQGWTEAFF
TRBJ2-4 | TRBV7-2 | - | TRBD2 | TGTGCCAGCAGCTCCTCTAGCGGGCTCGGGAACATTCAGTACTTC | CASSSSSGLGNIQYF
TRBJ2-3 | TRBV4-1 | - | - | TGCGCCAGCAGCCAAGTCCACTTCGGCACAGATACGCAGTATTTT | CASSQVHFGTDTQYF
TRBJ2-7 | TRBV4-3 | - | - | TGCGCCAGCAGCGACCAAAGACAGTCACTACGCCAGTACTTC | CASSDQRQSLRQYF
TRBJ1-2 | TRBV6-1 | - | TRBD1 | TGTGCCAGCAGTGAACTCCAGGGGGTCTATGGCTACACCTTC | CASSELQGVYGYTF
TRBJ1-2 | TRBV1 | - | - | TGCACCAGCAGCCATGCGGACAGGGATGGCTACACCTTC | CTSSHADRDGYTF
TRBJ2-7 | TRBV5-6 | - | TRBD1 | TGTGCCAGCAGCGGAAGGACAGGTCGGGGCGCCGAGCAGTACTTC | CASSGRTGRGAEQYF
TRBJ1-3 | TRBV5-6 | - | TRBD1 | TGTGCCAGCAGCTTGCAGGGGGTCTCTGGAAACACCATATATTTT | CASSLQGVSGNTIYF
TRBJ1-1 | TRBV5-1 | - | TRBD1 | TGCGCCAGCAGCTTGGAGGGGGCGCCTTCGAACACTGAAGCTTTCTTT | CASSLEGAPSNTEAFF